These 14 T cell receptor beta chains share one sample of origin, sequenced in a study of early T cells in non-severe SARS-CoV-2 infection. In TCRdb, the 5' RACE reads were re-called with MiXCR into one record per CDR3 protein. The sample lists roughly 34,000 distinct CDR3 sequences, less than 7% occurring once. The sequences come from whole blood, collected at baseline. Source of these receptors: an adult who was a healthcare worker with PCR-confirmed SARS-CoV-2 infection or an uninfected control (not recorded which).

This clonotype has at least ten counts. The rearrangement uses TRBV12-3 or TRBV12-4 and TRBJ2-1; the D gene is possibly TRBD1 (6 bases). The CDR3 covers 14 residues. Trimming shortened V by 6 bases and J by 2 bases, and 11 bases separated the two germline ends. CDR3 DNA: TGTGCCAGCAGCACAGGGAGAACCTACAATGAGCAGTTCTTC. It encodes CASSTGRTYNEQFF.

This clonotype was seen only a few times. A read error may account for a junction end that differs from germline. V gene TRBV20-1 combines with J gene TRBJ2-7; D might be TRBD1 (6 bases). CDR3 length: 11 amino acids. CDR1 and CDR2 from the germline V gene are DFQATT and SNEGSKA (reference sequence). In nucleotides, the CDR3 is TGCAGTGCTACCTCCGGGACATTGCCTTTCTTC. It yields the protein CSATSGTLPFF.

The chain carries TRBV20-1 and TRBJ1-2; possible D gene TRBD1, 5 bases. V gave up 6 bases and J gave up 8 bases, with 16 bases separating them. This CDR3 is 12 amino acids long. Per germline, CDR1 DFQATT and CDR2 SNEGSKA (reference sequence). The CDR3 DNA is TGCAGTGCAGATGGGACGACCTACGGCTACACCTTC. Residues: CSADGTTYGYTF.

This clonotype was recorded many times. The chain uses TRBV5-1 and TRBJ2-6; no definite D call. The CDR3 is 17 residues long. Germline V gene lookup returns CDR1 SGHRS and CDR2 YFSETQ. V lost 2 bases to trimming and J lost 0 bases, with 12 bases between them. The DNA of the CDR3 is TGCGCCAGCAGCTTAGCCCCAGGCGGCTCTGGGGCCAACGTCCTGACTTTC. Its translation: CASSLAPGGSGANVLTF.

V is TRBV24-1 and J is TRBJ2-1; 11 bases are a match to TRBD1. Germline-derived CDR1 and CDR2 are KGHDR and SFDVKD. There are 16 residues in the CDR3. Trimming cost V 3 bases and J 6 bases; bases outside gene matches: 6. CDR3: CATSDPGQGGSNEQFF. CDR3 nucleotide sequence: TGTGCCACCAGTGATCCGGGACAGGGGGGGTCCAATGAGCAGTTCTTC.

This clonotype has a count of ten or more. The V and J genes are TRBV7-8 and TRBJ2-3; TRBD2 agrees at 7 bases. V lost 5 bases, J lost 0 bases, and 8 bases stayed unmatched. The CDR3 covers 16 residues. The germline gives CDR1 SGHVS, CDR2 FQNEAQ. The CDR3 sequence: CASSPPPGLSTDTQYF. Here the CDR3 DNA reads TGTGCCAGCAGCCCCCCTCCGGGACTAAGCACAGATACGCAGTATTTT.

The V and J genes are TRBV10-3 and TRBJ1-1; D gene ambiguous. From germline, CDR1 is ENHRY and CDR2 SYGVKD. V lost 4 bases and J lost 1, with 7 bases in between. This CDR3 is 13 amino acids long. CDR3 amino acids: CAISVVANTEAFF. The CDR3 DNA is TGTGCCATCAGTGTAGTGGCGAACACTGAAGCTTTCTTT.

This clonotype showed up just a few times. The chain joins TRBV28 to TRBJ2-2, with 8 bases fitting TRBD1. CDR1 MDHEN and CDR2 SYDVKM come from the germline V gene. J gave up 4 bases and V 7 bases, and 5 bases lay outside the gene matches. This CDR3 is 14 amino acids long. The CDR3: CASTGQGPTGELFF. The CDR3 DNA reads TGTGCCAGCACAGGACAGGGCCCCACCGGGGAGCTGTTTTTT.

This clonotype came up many times. In DNA, the CDR3 is TGCAGCGTGACTCCCGGGACAGGGTTAAACGAGCAGTACTTC. Protein: CSVTPGTGLNEQYF. The V call is TRBV29-1, the J call TRBJ2-7; 9 bases agree with TRBD1. This CDR3 contains 14 residues. V trimming: 6 bases; J trimming: 5 bases; junction bases outside the gene matches: 11. CDR1 is SQVTM and CDR2 is ANQGSEA in the germline V gene.

This clonotype was observed many times. V is TRBV28 and J is TRBJ1-6; maybe TRBD1 (6 bases). V was clipped by 3 bases and J by 7 bases, with 10 bases between them. CDR1 is MDHEN, CDR2 SYDVKM, per germline. The CDR3 is 14 amino acids. The CDR3 reads CASSLPGENSPLHF. The CDR3 region has the DNA TGTGCCAGCAGTTTGCCAGGGGAAAATTCACCCCTCCACTTT.

This clonotype was detected only a few times. The rearrangement links TRBV7-9 to TRBJ1-1; tentative D call: TRBD1 (6 bases). V lost 8 bases and J lost 4, with 14 bases in between. The CDR3 covers 13 residues. Germline CDR1 reads SEHNR; CDR2 reads FQNEAQ (reference sequence). The CDR3 nucleotides read TGTGCCAGCCTGTCCGGGGGGCCCACTGAAGCTTTCTTT. Translating it yields CASLSGGPTEAFF. Full variable domain (outside the CDR3, taken from reference TRBV7-9 and TRBJ1-1): DTGVSQNPRHKITKRGQNVTFRCDPISEHNRLYWYRQTLGQGPEFLTYFQNEAQLEKSRLLSDRFSAERPKGSFSTLEIQRTEQGDSAMYLCASLSGGPTEAFFGQGTRLTVV.

This clonotype was counted a few times. V usage is TRBV5-6 and J usage is TRBJ1-1, with 7 bases aligning to TRBD1. CDR1 and CDR2 (germline): SGHDT, YYEEEE. The junction had 5 bases not matched to a gene; V was cut back by 0 bases and J by 0 bases. This CDR3 is built from 16 residues. The CDR3 coding sequence is TGTGCCAGCAGCTTGGTTCCGACAGGGATGAACACTGAAGCTTTCTTT. Translating it yields CASSLVPTGMNTEAFF.

The chain is built from TRBV11-2 and TRBJ2-7; 13 nucleotides agree with TRBD2. The germline gives CDR1 SGHAT, CDR2 FQNNGV. The CDR3 length is 15 residues. V shed 5 bases and J 6 bases; nucleotides not matched to a gene: 7. The CDR3 DNA reads TGTGCCAGCAGCCAGAGGGGACTAGCGGGAATCGAGCAGTACTTC. The encoded protein is CASSQRGLAGIEQYF.

The chain carries TRBV5-4 and TRBJ2-7; the D gene could be TRBD1 or TRBD2 (5 bases each). Trimming shortened V by 4 bases and J by 4 bases, and 15 bases separated the two germline ends. The germline CDR1 and CDR2 sequences are SGHNT and YYREEE (reference sequence). This CDR3 has 14 residues. The CDR3 nucleotides read TGTGCCAGCAGCCCCGAGGGGTTAGCGTACGAGCAGTACTTC. It translates to CASSPEGLAYEQYF. Drawing the rest from reference TRBV5-4 and TRBJ2-7, the complete variable domain is ETGVTQSPTHLIKTRGQQVTLRCSSQSGHNTVSWYQQALGQGPQFIFQYYREEENGRGNFPPRFSGLQFPNYSSELNVNALELDDSALYLCASSPEGLAYEQYFGPGTRLTVT.